This paragraph covers one T cell receptor (beta chain) sequence. Its antigen is currently unknown. The sample belongs to a study of beta chain features in type 1 diabetes. TCRB transcripts that were expressed got sequenced, as all of the isolated RNA had been reverse transcribed. This table comes from immunoSEQ multiplex PCR, and its TCRdb copy is limited to in-frame clones, with some not included. The data show about 150,000 clones, with about 10% seen just once and about 0.75% held by the top ten. Study-wide results and limits: Shortening of TCRB CDR3s, moderate but significant, appeared in all four CD4+ subsets of Type 1 diabetes patients.

The CDR3 has 13 residues. Trimming removed 4 bases from V and 4 bases from J, with 11 bases in between. Germline CDR1 is SGHRS and CDR2 is YFSETQ. V usage is TRBV5-1 and J usage is TRBJ2-5; D might be TRBD1 (7 bases). The clonotype comes from a woman aged 30 to 39 with type 1 diabetes. Sequencing was carried out using central memory CD4+ T cells from blood. CDR3 in amino acids: CASSQGEVETQYF. CDR3 nucleotides: TGCGCCAGCAGCCAGGGGGAGGTAGAGACCCAGTACTTC.